This T cell receptor beta chain was retrieved from a study of monozygotic twins with inflammatory bowel disease. Per germline, CDR1 DFQATT and CDR2 SNEGSKA (reference sequence). The CDR3 covers 14 residues. From its re-call of the 5' RACE reads, TCRdb lists each CDR3 protein once, without DNA. This repertoire includes roughly 300,000 distinct CDR3 sequences. The rearrangement uses TRBV20-1 and TRBJ1-4; TCRdb designates TRBD1, a call that cannot be tested without DNA. The specimen was blood. The source of this sequence is a human donor with ulcerative colitis or Crohn's disease, or a healthy co-twin of an affected twin (not recorded which). The CDR3 sequence: CSASLSGSNEKLFF.